This T cell receptor beta chain was recorded in a study of blood T cell repertoires in COVID-19 (dated by TCRdb to about 2020). As for the study more broadly: Samples from collaborators originated in the United States, Italy and Spain and spanned both the acute and convalescent phases of COVID-19. The material from the prospective study consisted of cDNA or gDNA derived from T cells, B-cell-depleted T cells, or PBMCs. Deeply sampled blood TCRbeta repertoires from subjects exposed to, actively infected with, or recovered from COVID-19 were included in the dataset. The repertoires were released in a freely available public database intended as a resource for research on the immune response to SARS-CoV-2. The samples were drawn from the first 160 participants of the ongoing ImmuneRACE study and from 950 to 1,500 subjects provided by 6 global collaborators. Sample metadata almost always included a de-identified subject ID, COVID-19 status, age in years and sex. Where available, HLA class I and class II types were obtained from metadata supplied by the sample provider rather than from assay-based typing. What the authors observed across the whole study: How much clinical and demographic metadata was included differed by source and by participant, and the metadata was provided uncurated.

The CDR3 contains 13 residues, cysteine and phenylalanine counted. CDR3 DNA is the only sequence kept; it has 39 bases, read in frame from the first base. The junction shows trimming of 4 bases on V and 5 bases on J, and the gene matches do not reach 3 bases of it. The germline V gene (reference sequence) supplies CDR1 WNHNN and CDR2 SYGVQD. On this clone: Its binding antigen is unknown. The input lacks base qualities; no much larger clone sits a single base away.

TCRbeta CDR3 regions were amplified from genomic DNA using the immunoSEQ Assay, a bias-controlled multiplex PCR. As for the original processing: Nucleated cell counts per sample were estimated from amplification of reference gene primers within the assay. Sequence reads were collapsed and filtered to measure the absolute abundance of every unique TCRbeta CDR3 rearrangement. For each sample, productive Simpson clonality was calculated by taking the square root of Simpson's diversity index across productive rearrangements. TCRdb retrieved this table from immuneACCESS and kept in-frame rearrangements only. Not all clones are present; in checked studies, unresolved V genes account for under half, and no reason is known for the remainder. The DNA gave D and trimming, while V, J and clone size come from that table. This sample holds roughly 100,000 clones; around 92% were observed only once. The leading ten clones occupy 5.7% of the sample.

The collaborating institutions used their own protocols to collect whole blood in K2EDTA tubes. Collaborator samples were shipped for TCRbeta analysis as frozen whole blood, isolated PBMCs, or DNA extracted from either sample type. The chain joins TRBV10-1 to TRBJ2-5; TRBD2 aligns with 8 central bases. The sample consisted of peripheral blood. The TCR originated in a man between 45 and 60 years old with active COVID-19. CDR3 reads: CASSGSGTETQYF. The sequence in DNA is TGCGCCAGCAGTGGTAGCGGGACGGAGACCCAGTACTTC.